A single sample gave rise to the 2 T cell receptor beta chains below, sequenced in a study of technical replicates of blood from several donors. Assay used: immunoSEQ multiplex PCR; TCRdb lists only in-frame clones, some missing. The sample carries fewer than 90,000 clones, around 97% recorded once. The material sequenced was T cells isolated from PBMCs. The receptors come from a human donor in good health.

This chain connects TRBV7-8 to TRBJ2-4; perhaps TRBD1 as D (6 bases). Germline assignment: CDR1 SGHVS and CDR2 FQNEAQ. The CDR3 loop spans 20 amino acids. Trimming shortened V by 1 base and J by 0 bases, and 22 bases separated the two germline ends. CDR3 coding DNA: TGTGCCAGCAGCTTAGGAGATGGCAGGGGAAGGGCGCTAGCCAAAAACATTCAGTACTTC. Translated: CASSLGDGRGRALAKNIQYF.

CDR3: CASRPTGHVTGTRYF. The CDR3 DNA reads TGTGCCAGCAGGCCTACGGGACATGTGACCGGGACTAGGTACTTC. The chain has TRBV28 and TRBJ2-7; 8 bases agree with TRBD2. The CDR3 covers 15 residues. Germline values: CDR1 MDHEN, CDR2 SYDVKM. Unmatched junction bases numbered 19, after V lost 6 bases and J lost 12 bases.